The T cell receptor (beta chain) under discussion was sequenced for a study of radiotherapy plus CTLA-4 blockade in lung cancer. The method was immunoSEQ multiplex PCR; TCRdb's version includes in-frame clones alone and lacks a portion of them. Of about 62,000 clones listed, around 77% are singletons. Germline V lookup: CDR1 SGDLS, CDR2 YYNGEE. The CDR3 consists of 15 residues. V gave up 1 base and J gave up 5 bases; unmatched junction bases: 4. The chain employs TRBV9 and TRBJ2-1; TRBD2 matches at 9 bases. This clonotype was obtained from a human donor with non-small cell lung cancer who had a complete response to radiotherapy plus ipilimumab. The starting material was peripheral blood, obtained from a patient treated with radiotherapy plus ipilimumab. CDR3 residues: CASSVMSGRNNEQFF. CDR3 DNA sequence: TGTGCCAGCAGCGTAATGAGCGGGAGGAACAATGAGCAGTTCTTC. Using reference TRBV9 and TRBJ2-1 for the parts outside the CDR3, the full variable domain is DSGVTQTPKHLITATGQRVTLRCSPRSGDLSVYWYQQSLDQGLQFLIQYYNGEERAKGNILERFSAQQFPDLHSELNLSSLELGDSALYFCASSVMSGRNNEQFFGPGTRLTVL.